This TCR beta chain was profiled in a study of T cells in Graves' hyperthyroidism and ophthalmopathy (dated by TCRdb to between 2018 and 2020). Concerning the study at large: To identify distinguishing TCR V-J signatures, a discovery cohort of around 100 patients was used, comprising 40 to 45 with Graves' ophthalmopathy and around 57 with stable Graves' hyperthyroidism. Thyroid tissue and blood T-cell repertoires from about six Graves' hyperthyroidism patients were also compared in the study. The 90 to 100 discovery patients were randomly divided into training and test sets at a 7:3 ratio. An independent validation cohort of some 18 hyperthyroidism patients and about 16 patients who later progressed to ophthalmopathy tested prospective prediction of ophthalmopathy. After sampling, hyperthyroidism patients received methimazole starting at 30 mg daily, and ophthalmopathy patients received high-dose intravenous methylprednisolone. TCR Vbeta CDR3 sequencing of roughly 140 peripheral blood samples (over 40 ophthalmopathy, 75 to 80 hyperthyroidism and around 17 progressor patients) is reported in the paper.

Comments on this clonotype: It has no known antigen specificity. Qualities for individual bases were not recorded, and no much larger clone is one base off.

The germline V gene supplies CDR1 SGHTA and CDR2 FQGNSA. The CDR3, cysteine through phenylalanine, is 15 amino acids long. Of the read, only the CDR3 DNA is kept; its 45 bases are in frame from base 1. For this chain, trimming is 4 bases at the V end and 6 bases at the J end, and the number of junction bases without a gene match is 8. Patients with uncontrolled infections, other autoimmune diseases, pregnancy or lactation were excluded. Diagnoses were based on clinical symptoms, serum thyroxine and TRAb, thyroid ultrasound and orbital computed tomography. Total RNA was extracted using Trizol reagent, and RNA quality was assessed on an Agilent 2100 Bioanalyzer. Here is what the overall study found, with its caveats: A model built on a 13 V-J signature distinguished ophthalmopathy from stable hyperthyroidism, reaching roughly 88% sensitivity and around 82% specificity in cross-validation and 80%/75% in testing. No statistical method was used to fix the sample size in advance, and group allocation was not hidden from the investigators. Most expanded thyroid clonotypes (frequency above 0.001) were also detected in blood, a finding suggesting that blood repertoires may reflect thyroid immune responses. During validation, the model predicted progression to ophthalmopathy a median of around 7 months ahead of onset, with just under 71% sensitivity and around 72% specificity.

Amplification of TCR beta CDR3 regions was carried out from RNA transcripts. The TCR CDR3 was subjected to a first round of RT-PCR using the HTBI primer set and the Qiagen OneStep RT-PCR kit. Libraries were constructed in a second round of multiplex PCR, after which size selection and purification were carried out. The libraries were sequenced on an Illumina HiSeq2000 using paired-end 100 bp reads. Per the original workflow: Raw data were processed with SOAPnuke, discarding reads with adapters, uncalled bases, mean Phred below 15, or no exact constant-primer or identifier match. High-quality paired reads were merged using COPE v1.2.5, and each unique nucleotide sequence was defined as a clonotype. MiTCR v1.1 was used to align clonotypes to the IMGT TRBV, TRBD and TRBJ reference segments. The analysis included only V-J combinations with a frequency above 0.0001, which together covered approximately 99% of the repertoires. The TCS score was defined as F50 (clonal expansion) divided by E x V (chaos), with BLOSUM62-based TCRdist calculated between CDR3 peptides within each V-J. Welch's t-statistics and random forest reduced around 550 V-J features to about 13, which were used in a naive Bayes classifier (R e1071). The Morisita-Horn index was used to measure how similar the thyroid and blood repertoires were. TCRdb reanalyzed the raw reads on its own, using fastp at Q25 for trimming and MiXCR for clone calling, and kept in-frame beta chains. Identical CDR3 proteins give one entry, which carries the most common genes and DNA. The V and J calls reflect TCRdb's pipeline rather than the authors' work. Within this sample are fewer than 650,000 distinct CDR3 sequences, with 40% to 50% of them counted one time only. About two fifths of the sample belongs to the ten largest clones.

The chain was built from TRBV7-2 and TRBJ2-2, and 7 junction bases match TRBD2. The clonotype comes from an adult woman with Graves' disease, either hyperthyroidism or ophthalmopathy (not recorded which). The specimen sequenced was peripheral blood or thyroid tissue (not recorded which). CDR3 protein: CASSSSSGLAGELFF. The DNA is TGTGCCAGCAGCTCCTCTAGCGGCCTGGCCGGGGAGCTGTTTTTT.